Listed here are 19 T cell receptor beta chains from one sample, sequenced in a study of T-cell memory formation after mild COVID-19. TCRdb recomputed calls from the 5' RACE reads with MiXCR, one row per CDR3 protein. The repertoire consists of 540,000 or so distinct CDR3 sequences, with 20% occurring once and the leading ten covering around an eighth. Source material: PBMCs or a T cell subset sorted from them (not recorded which). These TCRs come from an adult woman who had mild COVID-19 (a few samples of this study predate the infection). Cell type and time point are not known.

This clonotype was recorded a few times. V gene TRBV7-7 combines with J gene TRBJ2-5; D might be TRBD2 (6 bases). Germline V CDR1 and CDR2: SSHAT, FNYEAQ (reference sequence). CDR3 size: 15 residues. Trimming pared 2 bases from V and 5 bases from J, leaving 15 bases between. Here the CDR3 reads CASSLIGGIMETQYF. For the CDR3, the DNA is TGTGCCAGCAGCTTAATCGGGGGTATTATGGAGACCCAGTACTTC.

The CDR3: CASSFSNLASGYTF. CDR3 DNA sequence: TGTGCCAGCAGCTTCTCCAACCTTGCTAGTGGCTACACCTTC. The chain carries TRBV7-2 and TRBJ1-2; D gene ambiguous. Trimming took off 3 bases at V and 7 bases at J, with 15 bases between the two ends. This CDR3 contains 14 residues. Germline-derived CDR1 and CDR2 are SGHTA and FQGNSA.

This clonotype was detected a few times. The rearrangement links TRBV4-1 to TRBJ1-2, with TRBD1 as a possible D gene (6 bases). The CDR3 runs to 14 residues. Between the trimmed V and J ends, which lost 1 base and 5 bases, there was a span of 11 bases. From germline, CDR1 is MGHRA and CDR2 YSYEKL. In nucleotides, the CDR3 is TGCGCCAGCAGCCAAGTGGACAGAGTATATGGCTACACCTTC. Amino acid sequence: CASSQVDRVYGYTF.

This chain links TRBV7-2 with TRBJ2-7; possible D gene TRBD1, 6 bases. The V and J ends lost 5 bases and 1 base respectively, with 15 bases between them. The CDR3 is 15 amino acids. Germline V gene data show CDR1 as SGHTA and CDR2 as FQGNSA. In nucleotides, the CDR3 is TGTGCCAGCAGCCCCCAGGGGACCAGTTCCTACGAGCAGTACTTC. Translation gives CASSPQGTSSYEQYF.

The chain carries TRBV24-1 and TRBJ2-2, with 7 bases aligning to TRBD1. The CDR3 runs to 14 residues. V gave up 7 bases and J gave up 5 bases; unmatched junction bases: 6. The germline CDR1 and CDR2 sequences are KGHDR and SFDVKD. CDR3 in DNA: TGTGCCACCAGCCCGGACAGGAAGACCGGGGAGCTGTTTTTT. Translation: CATSPDRKTGELFF.

This clonotype was recorded at least ten times. This rearrangement joins TRBV5-1 to TRBJ2-3, with a weak D call TRBD1 (6 bases). The CDR3 consists of 13 residues. Germline V gene lookup returns CDR1 SGHRS and CDR2 YFSETQ. V was trimmed by 7 bases and J by 3 bases, leaving 12 bases between them. The CDR3 DNA sequence: TGCGCCAGCGCGAGGGGGTTTACAGATACGCAGTATTTT. Its translation: CASARGFTDTQYF. The full variable domain, completed using reference TRBV5-1 and TRBJ2-3, is KAGVTQTPRYLIKTRGQQVTLSCSPISGHRSVSWYQQTPGQGLQFLFEYFSETQRNKGNFPGRFSGRQFSNSRSEMNVSTLELGDSALYLCASARGFTDTQYFGPGTRLTVL.

The chain uses TRBV7-3 and TRBJ2-1; either TRBD1 or TRBD2 may fit D (6 bases each). This CDR3 spans 15 amino acids. With 0 bases removed from V and 9 bases from J, the gap between germline ends came to 15 bases. The V gene's germline CDR1 is SGHTA and CDR2 FQGTGA. The CDR3 DNA sequence: TGTGCCAGCAGCTTAACTTCGAGGGGGAGGCGTGAGCAGTTCTTC. Protein: CASSLTSRGRREQFF.

This clonotype was picked up a small number of times. V usage is TRBV5-1 and J usage is TRBJ2-7; TRBD1 aligns across 9 bases. The V gene end was trimmed by 0 bases and the J gene end by 4 bases; junction bases not matched to a gene: 5. This CDR3 contains 15 residues. CDR1 SGHRS and CDR2 YFSETQ come from the germline V gene. The CDR3 DNA sequence: TGCGCCAGCAGCTTGGTGCGGACAGGGGCGTACGAGCAGTACTTC. The encoded protein is CASSLVRTGAYEQYF.

This clonotype was observed a few times. The V gene is TRBV5-6, the J gene TRBJ2-3; 7 positions agree with TRBD2. The CDR3 covers 14 residues. Germline values: CDR1 SGHDT, CDR2 YYEEEE. After removal of 4 bases from V and 4 bases from J, the junction contained 6 bases not matched to a gene. The CDR3 sequence: CASSKTSVPDTQYF. In nucleotides, the CDR3 is TGTGCCAGCAGCAAAACTAGCGTGCCAGATACGCAGTATTTT.

This clonotype appeared a few times. The chain is built from TRBV4-1 and TRBJ2-5, with D maybe TRBD2 (7 bases). V lost 3 bases, J lost 5 bases, and 16 bases lay in between. The CDR3 sequence is 15 residues long. Germline assignment: CDR1 MGHRA and CDR2 YSYEKL. CDR3 protein: CASSQRGGYMETQYF. DNA of the CDR3: TGCGCCAGCAGCCAGAGGGGGGGGTATATGGAGACCCAGTACTTC.

Points on this clonotype: A read error is possible here, since a much larger clone lies one base away. V is TRBV5-1 and J is TRBJ2-5; D is ambiguous. The CDR3 sequence is 11 residues long. CDR1 is SGHRS, CDR2 YFSETQ, per germline. Trimming stripped 4 bases from V and 2 bases from J, with 3 bases between. The CDR3 is CASSMQETQYF. CDR3 DNA sequence: TGCGCCAGCAGCATGCAAGAGACCCAGTACTTC.

In its sample, this clonotype was seen a few times. The V call is TRBV27, the J call TRBJ2-7; D is perhaps TRBD2 (6 bases). Germline CDR1 and CDR2: MNHEY and SMNVEV (reference sequence). The CDR3 runs 15 residues. Trimming pared 0 bases from V and 0 bases from J, leaving 9 bases between. The CDR3 loop is CASSLSFGSSYEQYF. CDR3 DNA sequence: TGTGCCAGCAGTTTATCTTTCGGGAGCTCCTACGAGCAGTACTTC.

CDR3 region: CASRKTSGGPGDTQYF. As DNA, the CDR3 is TGTGCCAGCAGAAAAACTAGCGGGGGCCCTGGAGATACGCAGTATTTT. V and J are TRBV14 and TRBJ2-3; 11 positions match TRBD2. Germline values: CDR1 SGHDN, CDR2 FVKESK. V dropped 6 bases and J dropped 5; count of bases not matched to a gene: 10. This CDR3 region has 16 residues.

This clonotype has only a few counts. The chain couples TRBV12-3 or TRBV12-4 to TRBJ2-1; no firm D call. Trimming cost V 6 bases and J 9 bases, with 15 bases left between them. The CDR3 totals 13 residues. The CDR3 DNA is TGTGCCAGCAGCTGGGCGGATCTCCGTGAGCAGTTCTTC. It codes for CASSWADLREQFF.

This clonotype occurred once. The gene calls are TRBV5-1 and TRBJ2-1, with 9 bases identical to TRBD2. The trim removed 4 bases at V and 7 bases at J, leaving 9 bases unmatched. This CDR3 has 15 residues. Germline values: CDR1 SGHRS, CDR2 YFSETQ. Here the CDR3 reads CASSIPSGNRNEQFF. The CDR3 DNA is TGCGCCAGCAGCATCCCTAGCGGGAACAGGAATGAGCAGTTCTTC.

This clonotype occurred many times. J is TRBJ2-6 and V is TRBV11-3; TRBD1 aligns across 10 bases. This CDR3 contains 18 residues. The trim removed 5 bases at V and 0 bases at J, leaving 7 bases unmatched. Germline V gene lookup returns CDR1 SGHNT and CDR2 YENEEA. In DNA form, the CDR3 reads TGTGCCAGCAGCCACGGGACAGGGGTTTCCTCTGGGGCCAACGTCCTGACTTTC. Protein sequence: CASSHGTGVSSGANVLTF.

This clonotype has just a few counts. V is TRBV6-1 and J is TRBJ2-5; D may be TRBD1 (6 bases). The germline V gene has CDR1 MNHNS and CDR2 SASEGT. V lost 0 bases and J lost 4, with 15 bases in between. CDR3 size: 16 residues. DNA of the CDR3: TGTGCCAGCAGTGAAGCGGTGGGGGCCTGGGGAGAGACCCAGTACTTC. It encodes CASSEAVGAWGETQYF.

This clonotype has a handful of counts. CDR3 sequence reads: CASSERVGNTEAFF. The DNA of the CDR3 is TGTGCCAGCAGTGAAAGGGTAGGGAACACTGAAGCTTTCTTT. This chain joins TRBV6-1 and TRBJ1-1; D remains ambiguous. Trimming stripped 2 bases from V and 1 base from J, with 8 bases between. This CDR3 contains 14 residues. Per the germline V gene, CDR1 is MNHNS and CDR2 is SASEGT.

V gene TRBV20-1 combines with J gene TRBJ2-3; 7 bases line up with TRBD2. Germline lookup yields CDR1 DFQATT and CDR2 SNEGSKA (reference sequence). This CDR3 region has 14 residues. The J segment lost 5 bases and the V segment lost 2 bases, leaving 7 bases of the junction unmatched. DNA for the CDR3: TGCAGTGCTAGACGACTAGCAACTCAAGATACGCAGTATTTT. Translated: CSARRLATQDTQYF.